Listed below are T cell receptor beta chains from one sample, sequenced in a study of blood T cell repertoires in COVID-19. Only in-frame clones appear in the TCRdb table, and some are missing; sequencing was by immunoSEQ multiplex PCR. The table records about 79,000 clones, around 90% of them present only once. Source material: peripheral blood. The receptors here all came from a man between 45 and 60 years old with active COVID-19. Both conserved end residues are part of each CDR3. The D gene is left open where the match is weak. Expanded clones get a size class; other rows say once, few or many, or leave the size out.

CASSLSLGNTIYF	TGTGCCAGCAGTTTATCGTTGGGAAACACCATATATTTT	TRBV12-3/TRBV12-4	NA	NA	TRBJ1-3
CASIPGQGGEQYF	TGTGCCAGCATACCGGGACAGGGGGGCGAGCAGTACTTC	TRBV28	NA	TRBD1	TRBJ2-7
CASSALVAGSSYNEQFF	TGTGCCAGCAGCGCACTAGTAGCGGGCAGCTCCTACAATGAGCAGTTCTTC	TRBV9	NA	TRBD2	TRBJ2-1
CASSLDRRYGYTF	TGCGCCAGCAGCTTGGACAGGCGCTATGGCTACACCTTC	TRBV5-1	few	NA	TRBJ1-2
CASRGTLATNEKLFF	TGTGCCAGCAGGGGCACACTTGCAACTAATGAAAAACTGTTTTTT	TRBV28	NA	NA	TRBJ1-4
CASSLGGLAAGEQFF	TGTGCCAGCAGCTTAGGGGGACTAGCGGCGGGTGAGCAGTTCTTC	TRBV7-2	once	TRBD2	TRBJ2-1
CASTGAGNTIYF	TGTGCCAGCACCGGGGCTGGAAACACCATATATTTT	TRBV28	NA	NA	TRBJ1-3
CSVVAGLNTEAFF	TGCAGCGTTGTGGCAGGGTTGAACACTGAAGCTTTCTTT	TRBV29-1	NA	NA	TRBJ1-1
CASSSFKVPDREGGNTIYF	TGTGCCAGCAGTTCCTTCAAGGTCCCCGACAGGGAAGGTGGAAACACCATATATTTT	TRBV27	NA	TRBD1	TRBJ1-3
CASSRITSGGNSYEQYF	TGCGCCAGCAGCCGGATAACTAGCGGGGGAAACTCCTACGAGCAGTACTTC	TRBV4-1	NA	TRBD2	TRBJ2-7
CASKAPGGGTISGELFF	TGTGCCAGTAAGGCGCCAGGGGGCGGGACGATTTCCGGGGAGCTGTTTTTT	TRBV28	NA	TRBD1	TRBJ2-2
CASSYSALSNQPQHF	TGTGCCAGCAGTTACTCGGCCCTTAGCAATCAGCCCCAGCATTTT	TRBV6-2/TRBV6-3	NA	NA	TRBJ1-5
CASSGTGTGGLYEQYF	TGTGCCAGCAGTGGAACGGGGACAGGGGGACTATACGAGCAGTACTTC	TRBV6-1	NA	TRBD1	TRBJ2-7
CASDSLYSNQPQHF	TGTGCCAGTGACAGCCTATATAGCAATCAGCCCCAGCATTTT	TRBV30	NA	NA	TRBJ1-5
CASSSPGQTNTGELFF	TGTGCCAGCAGCTCCCCGGGACAGACGAACACCGGGGAGCTGTTTTTT	TRBV5-4	NA	TRBD1	TRBJ2-2
CASSVEGLAGSYEQYF	TGTGCCAGCAGCGTAGAGGGACTAGCGGGGTCCTACGAGCAGTACTTC	TRBV9	NA	TRBD2	TRBJ2-7
CASRTPRGIATSNTGELFF	TGTGCCAGCAGAACCCCGAGGGGGATCGCAACCTCGAACACCGGGGAGCTGTTTTTT	TRBV2	NA	NA	TRBJ2-2
CASSPTLAGGPGGETQYF	TGTGCCAGCAGCCCGACCCTAGCGGGGGGTCCCGGGGGGGAGACCCAGTACTTC	TRBV9	NA	TRBD2	TRBJ2-5
CASSVSSGEETQYF	TGTGCCAGCAGCGTATCTTCGGGGGAAGAGACCCAGTACTTC	TRBV9	NA	NA	TRBJ2-5
CASSSHATRTDTQYF	TGTGCCAGCAGCTCGCACGCAACTAGGACAGATACGCAGTATTTT	TRBV11-3	NA	NA	TRBJ2-3
CASRQTGDALKPQHF	TGTGCCAGCAGGCAGACAGGGGACGCCCTAAAGCCCCAGCATTTT	TRBV6-6	NA	TRBD1	TRBJ1-5
CASSSGTGAGGYGYTF	TGTGCCAGCAGTTCCGGGACAGGGGCCGGGGGGTATGGCTACACCTTC	TRBV27	NA	TRBD1	TRBJ1-2
CASSIGEAGTGELFF	TGTGCCAGTAGTATCGGGGAGGCGGGGACCGGGGAGCTGTTTTTT	TRBV19	NA	NA	TRBJ2-2
CASSDVRGQALGQYF	TGTGCCAGTAGCGACGTACGGGGACAGGCTCTGGGGCAGTACTTC	TRBV19	NA	TRBD1	TRBJ2-7
CASSVTPAGTQYF	TGTGCCAGCAGCGTGACCCCGGCGGGGACCCAGTACTTC	TRBV7-2	once	NA	TRBJ2-5